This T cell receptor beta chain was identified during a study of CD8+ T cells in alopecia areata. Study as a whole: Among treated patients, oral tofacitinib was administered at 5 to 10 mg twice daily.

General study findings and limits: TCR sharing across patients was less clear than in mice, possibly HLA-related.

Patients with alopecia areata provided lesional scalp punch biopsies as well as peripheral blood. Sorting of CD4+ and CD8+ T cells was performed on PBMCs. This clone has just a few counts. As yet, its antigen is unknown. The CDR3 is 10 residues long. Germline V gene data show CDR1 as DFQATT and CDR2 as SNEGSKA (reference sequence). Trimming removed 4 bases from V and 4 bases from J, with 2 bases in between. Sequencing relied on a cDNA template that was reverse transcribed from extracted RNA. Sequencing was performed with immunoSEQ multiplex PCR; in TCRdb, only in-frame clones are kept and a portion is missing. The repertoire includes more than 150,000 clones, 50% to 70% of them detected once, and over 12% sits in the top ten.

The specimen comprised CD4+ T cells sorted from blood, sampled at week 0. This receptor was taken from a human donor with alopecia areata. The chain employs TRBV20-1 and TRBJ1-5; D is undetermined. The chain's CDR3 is CSAINQPQHF. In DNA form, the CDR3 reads TGCAGTGCTATAAATCAGCCCCAGCATTTT.